The 9 T cell receptor beta chains presented below share a single source sample, sequenced in a study of blood T cell repertoires in COVID-19 (dated by TCRdb to between 2020 and 2021). The library was made by the immunoSEQ multiplex PCR assay. In TCRdb, the immuneACCESS table is reduced to in-frame sequences with V and J assigned. These tables do not hold every clone; where another copy was compared, an unresolved V gene accounts for under half, and the others remain unexplained. The sample table contains about 83,000 clones; only one count was recorded for roughly nine tenths of them. Together, the top ten hold more than 15% of the sample. The sample was peripheral blood. The receptor set was obtained from an elderly woman with active or convalescent COVID-19.

The chain recombines TRBV14 with TRBJ2-3; 8 positions match TRBD2. CDR3 length: 20 residues. V shed 1 base and J 6 bases; nucleotides not matched to a gene: 21. The germline CDR1 and CDR2 sequences are SGHDN and FVKESK. CDR3 sequence (DNA): TGTGCCAGCAGCCAAGTTCCCCCCCAGGTTGCGGGGGGCCCGAGGGATACGCAGTATTTT. Translation gives CASSQVPPQVAGGPRDTQYF. Drawing the rest from reference TRBV14 and TRBJ2-3, the complete variable domain is EAGVTQFPSHSVIEKGQTVTLRCDPISGHDNLYWYRRVMGKEIKFLLHFVKESKQDESGMPNNRFLAERTGGTYSTLKVQPAELEDSGVYFCASSQVPPQVAGGPRDTQYFGPGTRLTVL.

The genes are TRBV27 and TRBJ1-5, with 7 positions matching TRBD1. After removal of 5 bases from V and 8 bases from J, the junction contained 15 bases not matched to a gene. The CDR3 is made up of 16 amino acids. CDR1 and CDR2 (germline): MNHEY, SMNVEV (reference sequence). The CDR3 reads CASSPLDKGAGEPQHF. The CDR3 DNA follows: TGTGCCAGCAGTCCCCTCGACAAGGGGGCTGGAGAGCCCCAGCATTTT.

The V gene is TRBV9, the J gene TRBJ2-3, with 7 positions matching TRBD1. From germline, CDR1 is SGDLS and CDR2 YYNGEE. The CDR3 runs to 15 residues. V trimming: 5 bases; J trimming: 4 bases; junction bases outside the gene matches: 10. The DNA of the CDR3 is TGTGCCAGCAGTCAGAACGCAGGGGGACCAGATACGCAGTATTTT. Translating gives CASSQNAGGPDTQYF.

The V and J genes are TRBV6-5 and TRBJ1-1, with TRBD1 identical over 8 bases. In germline, CDR1 is MNHEY, CDR2 SVGAGI. The CDR3 totals 16 residues. Trimming took 2 bases from V and 0 from J; bases not matched to a gene: 5. The CDR3 DNA reads TGTGCCAGCAGTTACGACAGGGGCGGCATGAACACTGAAGCTTTCTTT. This gives the protein CASSYDRGGMNTEAFF.

J is TRBJ1-2 and V is TRBV10-3; 7 positions agree with TRBD1. This CDR3 is built from 17 residues. V lost 0 bases and J lost 0; bases outside the gene matches: 7. Germline V lookup: CDR1 ENHRY, CDR2 SYGVKD. The CDR3 loop reads CAISESMQGDTNYGYTF. DNA of the CDR3: TGTGCCATCAGTGAGTCGATGCAGGGGGATACTAACTATGGCTACACCTTC.

Only one count was recorded for this clone. V and J are TRBV7-9 and TRBJ1-5; weak D call: TRBD1 (6 bases). The CDR3 is made up of 14 amino acids. Per the germline V gene, CDR1 is SEHNR and CDR2 is FQNEAQ (reference sequence). V lost 5 bases to trimming and J lost 5 bases, with 13 bases between them. The CDR3 DNA sequence: TGTGCCAGCAGCCTCAGGGGAGGGGATCAGCCCCAGCATTTT. Its protein is CASSLRGGDQPQHF.

This chain uses TRBV5-5 with TRBJ2-7; 8 nucleotides match TRBD1. The CDR3 contains 15 residues. V was clipped by 1 base and J by 1 base; unmatched bases: 4. In germline, CDR1 is SGHKS, CDR2 YYEKEE (reference sequence). CDR3: CASSLYTGGSYEQYF. For the CDR3, the DNA is TGTGCCAGCAGCTTGTATACAGGGGGTTCCTACGAGCAGTACTTC.

This clone was detected only once. This chain links TRBV5-4 with TRBJ2-7; TRBD2 is a possible D gene (5 bases). CDR3 length: 13 residues. Trimming took 3 bases from V and 3 from J, leaving 10 bases between them. The germline V gene has CDR1 SGHNT and CDR2 YYREEE (reference sequence). As DNA, the CDR3 is TGTGCCAGCAGCTACGGACTGCTCTACGAGCAGTACTTC. The encoded protein is CASSYGLLYEQYF.

The chain employs TRBV5-4 and TRBJ2-1; unclear D gene. Germline V gene sequence: CDR1 SGHNT, CDR2 YYREEE (reference sequence). The CDR3 consists of 17 residues. The V and J ends lost 0 bases and 2 bases respectively, with 15 bases between them. The CDR3 spells CASSLAPGSNPYNEQFF. The CDR3 DNA sequence: TGTGCCAGCAGCTTGGCCCCTGGTAGTAACCCCTACAATGAGCAGTTCTTC. The entire variable domain, with the rest obtained from reference TRBV5-4 and TRBJ2-1, is as follows: ETGVTQSPTHLIKTRGQQVTLRCSSQSGHNTVSWYQQALGQGPQFIFQYYREEENGRGNFPPRFSGLQFPNYSSELNVNALELDDSALYLCASSLAPGSNPYNEQFFGPGTRLTVL.